One sample yielded the 21 T cell receptor beta chains listed below, sequenced in a study of cytomegalovirus exposure and HLA in healthy donors. Here immunoSEQ multiplex PCR was the method, and the copy in TCRdb shows in-frame clones only, minus some. Among approximately 230,000 clones listed, over 75% were seen once. The sample was PBMCs. These receptors were collected from a man between 18 and 29 years old in good health and CMV-seropositive.

The V call is TRBV5-6, the J call TRBJ1-2, with TRBD1 matching over 10 bases. Germline values: CDR1 SGHDT, CDR2 YYEEEE. CDR3 length: 18 amino acids. The V and J ends lost 4 bases and 4 bases, in that order; junction bases with no gene match: 16. For the CDR3, the DNA is TGTGCCAGCAGCCTGAACCGGGACAGGGGCAAGGGCGGCTATGGCTACACCTTC. Translating gives CASSLNRDRGKGGYGYTF.

In nucleotides, the CDR3 is TGCAGCGTTCAAAGGGGTGGGATTGAGCAGTTCTTC. It translates to CSVQRGGIEQFF. The genes are TRBV29-1 and TRBJ2-1; perhaps TRBD1 as D (5 bases). Trimming shortened V by 5 bases and J by 9 bases, and 14 bases separated the two germline ends. The CDR3 loop spans 12 amino acids. Germline V CDR1 and CDR2: SQVTM, ANQGSEA.

The chain has TRBV19 and TRBJ2-2; D remains unclear. CDR1 is LNHDA, CDR2 SQIVND, per germline (reference sequence). There are 14 residues in the CDR3. The V gene lost 2 bases and the J gene lost 2 bases, with 6 bases spanning the gap. In DNA, the CDR3 is TGTGCCAGTAGTATATTGTCTAACACCGGGGAGCTGTTTTTT. Translating it yields CASSILSNTGELFF.

This rearrangement joins TRBV7-9 to TRBJ2-7; D tentatively reads TRBD1 or TRBD2 (5 bases each). The CDR3 loop spans 15 amino acids. CDR1 is SEHNR, CDR2 FQNEAQ, per germline (reference sequence). The germline V and J ends were trimmed by 1 base and 3 bases, with 13 bases remaining between them. Written as DNA, the CDR3 is TGTGCCAGCAGCTTAGGGTCGGGACGTATCTACGAGCAGTACTTC. This encodes CASSLGSGRIYEQYF.

The chain is built from TRBV27 and TRBJ1-1, with TRBD1 matching 8 bases. J was trimmed by 3 bases and V by 6 bases; bases with no gene match: 3. From germline, CDR1 is MNHEY and CDR2 SMNVEV (reference sequence). The CDR3 has 13 amino acids. Here the CDR3 DNA reads TGTGCCAGCAGACTACAGGGGGACACTGAAGCTTTCTTT. Residues: CASRLQGDTEAFF.

The chain recombines TRBV13 with TRBJ2-7, with D perhaps matching TRBD1 (6 bases). V was clipped by 4 bases and J by 5 bases, with 18 bases between them. Germline V gene lookup returns CDR1 PRHDT and CDR2 FYEKMQ (reference sequence). The CDR3 has 15 residues. CDR3 protein: CASSSYDRSGNEQYF. CDR3 DNA: TGTGCCAGCAGCTCCTACGACAGGTCAGGCAACGAGCAGTACTTC.

J is TRBJ1-2 and V is TRBV19; D is unclear. Germline V gives CDR1 LNHDA, CDR2 SQIVND (reference sequence). CDR3 length: 14 amino acids. V was shortened by 7 bases and J by 4 bases, with 16 bases between the two germline ends. The CDR3 DNA follows: TGTGCCAGTAATCAAGGGAACGTACCCTATGGCTACACCTTC. Translating it yields CASNQGNVPYGYTF. The entire variable domain, with the rest obtained from reference TRBV19 and TRBJ1-2, is as follows: DGGITQSPKYLFRKEGQNVTLSCEQNLNHDAMYWYRQDPGQGLRLIYYSQIVNDFQKGDIAEGYSVSREKKESFPLTVTSAQKNPTAFYLCASNQGNVPYGYTFGSGTRLTVV.

This rearrangement joins TRBV28 to TRBJ2-7, with 7 nucleotides matching TRBD1. Per germline, CDR1 MDHEN and CDR2 SYDVKM. Trimming cost V 5 bases and J 3 bases; bases outside gene matches: 4. The CDR3 consists of 13 residues. The CDR3 sequence: CASSTGQDYEQYF. DNA of the CDR3: TGTGCCAGCAGTACTGGACAGGACTACGAGCAGTACTTC.

CDR3: CASSQVSNQPQHF. CDR3 nucleotides: TGCGCCAGCAGCCAGGTGTCTAATCAGCCCCAGCATTTT. This sequence joins TRBV4-3 and TRBJ1-5, with D uncertain. V was shortened by 3 bases and J by 4 bases, with 7 bases between the two germline ends. The CDR3 has 13 amino acids. Germline-derived CDR1 and CDR2 are LGHNA and YSLEER.

This chain links TRBV15 with TRBJ2-7; 9 positions agree with TRBD2. The V segment lost 8 bases and the J segment 1 base; nucleotides outside the gene matches: 3. The germline V gene encodes CDR1 LNHNV and CDR2 YYDKDF (reference sequence). This CDR3 spans 13 amino acids. The CDR3 sequence: CATLLAGSYEQYF. CDR3 nucleotides: TGTGCCACCTTGCTAGCGGGATCCTACGAGCAGTACTTC.

The chain links TRBV2 to TRBJ2-5; weak D call: TRBD2 (5 bases). The CDR3 totals 14 residues. CDR1 and CDR2 (germline): SNHLY, FYNNEI. The V gene lost 6 bases and the J gene lost 2 bases, with 13 bases spanning the gap. CDR3 protein: CASSPRAVQETQYF. In DNA form, the CDR3 reads TGTGCCAGCAGCCCGAGGGCAGTACAAGAGACCCAGTACTTC.

The chain uses TRBV9 and TRBJ2-1; TRBD1 matches 7 bases. The ends lost 2 bases at V and 3 bases at J; junction bases unmatched: 11. This CDR3 has 17 amino acids. Germline V gives CDR1 SGDLS, CDR2 YYNGEE. CDR3 sequence reads: CASSVTDRSSFYNEQFF. DNA of the CDR3: TGTGCCAGCAGCGTCACGGACAGGTCCTCATTCTACAATGAGCAGTTCTTC.

The genes are TRBV5-1 and TRBJ2-5, with no clear D. Trimming took off 4 bases at V and 4 bases at J, with 11 bases between the two ends. Germline loops: CDR1 SGHRS, CDR2 YFSETQ. The CDR3 is made up of 13 amino acids. The CDR3 nucleotides are TGCGCCAGCAGCCTTGACTCAGGAGAGACCCAGTACTTC. This gives the protein CASSLDSGETQYF. The complete variable domain, with remaining parts taken from reference TRBV5-1 and TRBJ2-5, reads KAGVTQTPRYLIKTRGQQVTLSCSPISGHRSVSWYQQTPGQGLQFLFEYFSETQRNKGNFPGRFSGRQFSNSRSEMNVSTLELGDSALYLCASSLDSGETQYFGPGTRLLVL.

V usage is TRBV5-1 and J usage is TRBJ2-2, with TRBD2 matching 7 bases. The V gene's germline CDR1 is SGHRS and CDR2 YFSETQ. This CDR3 region has 17 residues. Germline trimming cut 4 bases from V and 5 bases from J; bases unmatched to any gene: 14. CDR3 nucleotides: TGCGCCAGCAGCCTATGGATCCGCGGGAGTCGAACCGGGGAGCTGTTTTTT. Amino acid sequence: CASSLWIRGSRTGELFF.

The table lists this clone with a count of one. This sequence joins TRBV9 and TRBJ2-7; TRBD2 matches at 9 bases. V was clipped by 2 bases and J by 4 bases; unmatched bases: 1. The CDR3 spans 13 residues. Germline V gives CDR1 SGDLS, CDR2 YYNGEE. This chain's CDR3 is CASSVTSGYEQYF. The CDR3 DNA sequence: TGTGCCAGCAGCGTCACTAGCGGGTACGAGCAGTACTTC.

The chain is built from TRBV15 and TRBJ1-2; D not certain. The length of the CDR3 is 13 residues. Germline V gene data show CDR1 as LNHNV and CDR2 as YYDKDF (reference sequence). Trimming removed 0 bases at V and 6 bases at J, with 8 bases between. The CDR3 is CATSRDWTDGYTF. In DNA, the CDR3 is TGTGCCACCAGCAGAGATTGGACTGATGGCTACACCTTC.

V is TRBV15 and J is TRBJ2-2; D unclear. The CDR3 is 13 amino acids. Trimming shortened V by 1 base and J by 11 bases, and 11 bases separated the two germline ends. Germline V gives CDR1 LNHNV, CDR2 YYDKDF (reference sequence). The CDR3 spells CATSRGEGGELFF. As DNA, the CDR3 is TGTGCCACCAGCAGAGGGGAAGGCGGAGAGCTGTTTTTT.

The V and J genes are TRBV25-1 and TRBJ2-2, with a tentative D call TRBD2 (6 bases). The CDR3 contains 15 residues. Trimming left V 4 bases short and J 3 bases short, with 12 bases between. Germline V CDR1 and CDR2: MGHDK, SYGVNS. DNA of the CDR3: TGTGCCAGCAGTGGAGGCGGGGAGTACACCGGGGAGCTGTTTTTT. This sequence encodes CASSGGGEYTGELFF.

CDR3 DNA: TGTGCCAGTAGTGCAGGTCCGGGATCCCTAATCCAAGAGACCCAGTACTTC. This sequence encodes CASSAGPGSLIQETQYF. This chain uses TRBV19 with TRBJ2-5, with TRBD2 as a possible D gene (5 bases). V lost 5 bases and J lost 1, with 20 bases in between. The CDR3 covers 17 residues. Germline values: CDR1 LNHDA, CDR2 SQIVND (reference sequence).

The chain employs TRBV10-3 and TRBJ1-2; D unresolved. Germline values: CDR1 ENHRY, CDR2 SYGVKD. The length of the CDR3 is 13 residues. The germline V and J ends were trimmed by 10 bases and 3 bases, with 15 bases remaining between them. The CDR3 sequence: CATGLKGDYGYTF. CDR3 in DNA: TGTGCCACCGGACTTAAAGGAGACTATGGCTACACCTTC.

The chain joins TRBV27 to TRBJ1-4; 10 bases agree with TRBD1. Germline assignment: CDR1 MNHEY and CDR2 SMNVEV (reference sequence). Trimming at V came to 6 bases and at J to 2 bases, leaving 12 bases not matched to a gene. The CDR3 has 18 amino acids. This CDR3 reads CASSLTRQGAITNEKLFF. In DNA form, the CDR3 reads TGTGCCAGCAGCCTAACTCGACAGGGGGCGATCACTAATGAAAAACTGTTTTTT.